Listed below are T cell receptor beta chains from one sample, sequenced in a study of cytomegalovirus exposure and HLA in healthy donors. Assay: immunoSEQ multiplex PCR; the TCRdb copy retains only in-frame clones and omits some. The profile covers about 140,000 clones, with approximately 57% appearing a single time and approximately 1.7% taken by the ten largest. Input material: PBMCs. Receptors originate from a male donor in good health and CMV-seronegative. CDR3s include the opening cysteine and the closing phenylalanine or tryptophan. D genes are given only for firm matches. The listing skips clone size in some rows; elsewhere it reads once, few, many or a size class.

>TRBJ1-1|few|TRBD1|TRBV19
TGTGCCAGTAGTATCGTCGGGACAGGGGGGACTGAAGCTTTCTTT
CASSIVGTGGTEAFF
>TRBJ2-1|NA|NA|TRBV9
TGTGCCAGCAGCGTAGTTGTAACCAGCTCCTACAATGAGCAGTTCTTC
CASSVVVTSSYNEQFF
>TRBJ1-5|NA|TRBD1|TRBV30
TGTGCCTGGCGGGACAGAGGTAGCAATCAGCCCCAGCATTTT
CAWRDRGSNQPQHF
>TRBJ2-7|NA|TRBD2|TRBV18
TGTGCCAGCTCACCACAGTCTAGCGGGGGGAACGAGCAGTACTTC
CASSPQSSGGNEQYF
>TRBJ2-5|NA|NA|TRBV5-5
TGTGCCAGCAGCTTCAACGGGGAGCAAGAGACCCAGTACTTC
CASSFNGEQETQYF
>TRBJ2-7|NA|TRBD2|TRBV7-9
TGTGCCAGCAGCGGTCTAGCGGGGGTCACCTACGAGCAGTACTTC
CASSGLAGVTYEQYF
>TRBJ1-1|few|TRBD1|TRBV18
TGTGCCAGCTCACCAGAGGCACAGGGGACTGAAGCTTTCTTT
CASSPEAQGTEAFF
>TRBJ1-1|few|NA|TRBV5-1
TGCGCCAGCAGCTGGAGGGGCGGGTTGGCTGTCGACACTGAAGCTTTCTTT
CASSWRGGLAVDTEAFF
>TRBJ2-5|NA|TRBD1|TRBV29-1
TGCAGCGTTGAAGTAGACAGGGGAGAGACCCAGTACTTC
CSVEVDRGETQYF
>TRBJ2-3|NA|TRBD2|TRBV6-5
TGTGCCAGCAGTTACGCGGGGGGACCCCCAGATACGCAGTATTTT
CASSYAGGPPDTQYF
>TRBJ2-3|few|TRBD2|TRBV9
TGTGCCAGCAGCGCTAACCAGTGGCGGGGGGGCACAGATACGCAGTATTTT
CASSANQWRGGTDTQYF
>TRBJ1-1|NA|NA|TRBV12-5
TGTGCTAGTGGTTTTGGGGGCGGCACTGAAGCTTTCTTT
CASGFGGGTEAFF
>TRBJ1-2|few|NA|TRBV7-8
TGTGCCAGCAGCCCAGAGACACTTGGCTATGGCTACACCTTC
CASSPETLGYGYTF
>TRBJ2-7|few|TRBD1|TRBV15
TGTGCCACCAGCAGATACAAGGGACAGGGGTACGAGCAGTACTTC
CATSRYKGQGYEQYF
>TRBJ2-5|NA|NA|TRBV5-4
TGTGCCAGCAGCTTATCAGGCGCGATGGAGACCCAGTACTTC
CASSLSGAMETQYF
>TRBJ2-5|NA|TRBD2|TRBV27
TGTGCCAGCAGTCCGCGGGGACTAGCGGGGTACCAAGAGACCCAGTACTTC
CASSPRGLAGYQETQYF
>TRBJ1-2|NA|NA|TRBV7-9
TGTGCCAGCAGCTTCCGGGATCGTGGCTACACCTTC
CASSFRDRGYTF
>TRBJ1-5|NA|NA|TRBV6-1
TGTGCCAGCAGTGCATCCCCGCCCTCGGGGAATCAGCCCCAGCATTTT
CASSASPPSGNQPQHF
>TRBJ2-3|few|NA|TRBV4-3
TGCGCCAGCAGCCAAGATTCCCAGTGGGATACGCAGTATTTT
CASSQDSQWDTQYF
>TRBJ1-4|NA|NA|TRBV7-9
TGTGCCAGCAGCTTATCCGGGATTGAAAAACTGTTTTTT
CASSLSGIEKLFF
>TRBJ1-1|NA|TRBD1|TRBV4-1
TGCGCCAGCAGCCAACTAGGGACAGGGGGTCCTTTCAAATCCACTGAAGCTTTCTTT
CASSQLGTGGPFKSTEAFF
>TRBJ2-7|NA|TRBD1|TRBV9
TGTGCCAGCAGCTTGACAGGGGTGTCCTACGAGCAGTACTTC
CASSLTGVSYEQYF
>TRBJ1-1|NA|NA|TRBV6-5
TGTGCCAGCAGTTACGGGATGGGGGGGCGAACTGAAGCTTTCTTT
CASSYGMGGRTEAFF
>TRBJ1-6|few|TRBD1|TRBV5-1
TGCGCCAGCAGCTCTTATTCAGGGGGTAATTCACCCCTCCACTTT
CASSSYSGGNSPLHF
>TRBJ1-2|NA|NA|TRBV6-5
TGTGCCAGCAGGTTCGCCGGGGGAGGTGCCCTCTACACCTTC
CASRFAGGGALYTF
>TRBJ1-4|once|NA|TRBV10-3
TGTGCCATCAGGGCGGCCGGGGGGCGAGGGGAAAAACTGTTTTTT
CAIRAAGGRGEKLFF
>TRBJ2-7|NA|TRBD1|TRBV6-5
TGTGCCAGCCAACCAGACAGGGATGTTAAGCAGTACTTC
CASQPDRDVKQYF
>TRBJ2-7|NA|TRBD2|TRBV5-6
TGTGCCAGCAGAGCTTTGATTTATTCTAGCGGGGGCCCCTCCTACGAGCAGTACTTC
CASRALIYSSGGPSYEQYF
>TRBJ1-1|few|NA|TRBV7-9
TGTGCCAGCAGCCGGGACACTGGGAACCTGGCTGAAGCTTTCTTT
CASSRDTGNLAEAFF
>TRBJ2-3|NA|NA|TRBV4-1
TGCGCCAGCAGCCAAGGGGGGGTAAGCACAGATACGCAGTATTTT
CASSQGGVSTDTQYF
>TRBJ1-1|few|TRBD1|TRBV5-1
TGCGCCAGCAGCTTGTCGACAGGGGGGGACACTGAAGCTTTCTTT
CASSLSTGGDTEAFF
>TRBJ2-7|NA|NA|TRBV18
TGTGCCAGCTCACCCGACAGTAACGAGCAGTACTTC
CASSPDSNEQYF
>TRBJ1-1|NA|TRBD1|TRBV6-5
TGTGCCAGCAGAGTGGACAGGGGGCAAACTGAAGCTTTCTTT
CASRVDRGQTEAFF
>TRBJ1-6|NA|TRBD1|TRBV29-1
TGCAGCGCCCGGGACAGTTATAATTCACCCCTCCACTTT
CSARDSYNSPLHF
>TRBJ2-7|NA|TRBD1|TRBV11-2
TGTGCCAGCAGCCCCGTTTCGAGACAGGGCCCCTACGAGCAGTACTTC
CASSPVSRQGPYEQYF
>TRBJ2-7|NA|NA|TRBV19
TGTGCCAGTAGTCTCGAGGCGATTGCCTACGAGCAGTACTTC
CASSLEAIAYEQYF
>TRBJ2-7|few|NA|TRBV5-4
TGTGCCAGCAGCTCACAGGGTTCTAATAACGAGCAGTACTTC
CASSSQGSNNEQYF
>TRBJ1-3|few|NA|TRBV6-5
TGTGCCAGCAGTTACTCGGGGAGAACAGGAAACACCATATATTTT
CASSYSGRTGNTIYF
>TRBJ2-5|few|NA|TRBV21-1
TGTGCCAGCAGCACCCGGGACAGGGGCATAAGGACCCAGTACTTC
CASSTRDRGIRTQYF
>TRBJ2-1|NA|NA|TRBV28
TGTGCCAGCAGTGCCCACTTGGAGAGCCATGAGCAGTTCTTC
CASSAHLESHEQFF
>TRBJ1-1|NA|NA|TRBV10-3
TGTGCCATCAGTGAGTCTACATCGAACACTGAAGCTTTCTTT
CAISESTSNTEAFF
>TRBJ1-1|few|NA|TRBV18
TGTGCCAGCTCACCATTGGAGCAGATGACCATGAACACTGAAGCTTTCTTT
CASSPLEQMTMNTEAFF
>TRBJ2-6|NA|NA|TRBV5-1
TGCGCCAGCAGTCGCTCGGTAGACTCTGGGGCCAACGTCCTGACTTTC
CASSRSVDSGANVLTF
>TRBJ1-2|NA|TRBD1|TRBV6-5
TGTGCCAGCAGTGGGGGACAGGGGGGCTATGGCTACACCTTC
CASSGGQGGYGYTF
>TRBJ2-1|NA|TRBD2|TRBV19
TGTGCCAGTAAGGGACTAGCGGGGGATGGTTCCTACAATGAGCAGTTCTTC
CASKGLAGDGSYNEQFF
>TRBJ2-5|few|NA|TRBV7-2
TGTGCCAGCAGCTCCGACTGGGTGCGGGAGACCCAGTACTTC
CASSSDWVRETQYF
>TRBJ2-3|few|NA|TRBV7-8
TGTGCCAGCAGCTTAGCGTTTGCCAGTGGCACAGATACGCAGTATTTT
CASSLAFASGTDTQYF
>TRBJ2-7|few|NA|TRBV12-2
TGTGCAAGTCGCTTAGCCCTACAGGGGATCTACTACGAGCAGTACTTC
CASRLALQGIYYEQYF
>TRBJ1-1|NA|TRBD1|TRBV7-9
TGTTCCAGCAGCTTACGAGGGACAGGGCAAACTGAAGCTTTCTTT
CSSSLRGTGQTEAFF
>TRBJ2-7|NA|NA|TRBV6-5
TGTGCCAGCAGGCCTCCGGGACGGGGGTCCTACGAGCAGTACTTC
CASRPPGRGSYEQYF
>TRBJ1-6|few|NA|TRBV7-9
TGTGCCAGCAGCTTAGAAGTTCAGAATTCACCCCTCCACTTT
CASSLEVQNSPLHF
>TRBJ1-4|NA|NA|TRBV7-2
TGTGCCAGCAGCCGCCGGCTACCGGAGGAAAAACTGTTTTTT
CASSRRLPEEKLFF
>TRBJ2-7|NA|TRBD2|TRBV28
TGTGCCAGCAGTTTCGCAGACGGGGGGGCGGGCGAGCAGTACTTC
CASSFADGGAGEQYF
>TRBJ1-2|NA|TRBD1|TRBV5-6
TGTGCCAGCAGCTTAATATCCGGGACAGGGAATGGCTACACCTTC
CASSLISGTGNGYTF
>TRBJ2-7|NA|TRBD1|TRBV4-1
TGCGCCAGCAGCCAAGGCCAGGGGGAGAGCTACGAGCAGTACTTC
CASSQGQGESYEQYF
>TRBJ1-4|NA|NA|TRBV27
TGTGCCAGTTCTACTCAGGGTAATGAAAAACTGTTTTTT
CASSTQGNEKLFF
>TRBJ1-2|NA|NA|TRBV14
TGTGCCAGCAGTCTGGGGGGAACTATTGGCTACACCTTC
CASSLGGTIGYTF
>TRBJ1-1|few|NA|TRBV6-5
TGTGCCAGCGAGAACAGGGCTGTCGGCGCTGAAGCTTTCTTT
CASENRAVGAEAFF
>TRBJ1-2|NA|NA|TRBV19
TGTGCCAGTAGTATAGGCCCGGGACTTAGGGGCTACACCTTC
CASSIGPGLRGYTF